This T cell receptor (beta chain) was retrieved from a study of CD4 T cells in relation to SARS-CoV-2 and coronaviruses. Study-wide results and caveats: This crossreactivity analysis covered spike protein alone, no other viral proteins.

Unexposed donor CD4+ T cells date from 2011-2018, before the COVID-19 pandemic. As to this clone: No antigen is known for it.

Repertoires were generated with immunoSEQ multiplex PCR, while TCRdb's copy carries only in-frame clones and drops some. The profile shows approximately 64,000 clones, 94% of them singletons. The TCR sequence derives from a human donor in good health. The sequencing input was naive CD4+ T cells from PBMCs. The subset here: naive CD4+ T cells isolated by negative enrichment.

The CDR3 loop reads CASSRDGVNYGYTF. DNA of the CDR3: TGTGCCAGCAGCCGGGACGGGGTTAACTATGGCTACACCTTC. The chain combines TRBV11-1 with TRBJ1-2; possibly TRBD1 for D (5 bases). Trimming took 5 bases from V and 1 from J, leaving 11 bases between them. Germline V gene sequence: CDR1 SGHAT, CDR2 FQDESV (reference sequence). CDR3 length equals 14 residues. Looking up the rest from reference TRBV11-1 and TRBJ1-2 gives the full variable domain: EAEVAQSPRYKITEKSQAVAFWCDPISGHATLYWYRQILGQGPELLVQFQDESVVDDSQLPKDRFSAERLKGVDSTLKIQPAELGDSAMYLCASSRDGVNYGYTFGSGTRLTVV.